The 5 T cell receptor beta chains reported below all come from one sample, sequenced in a study of blood T cell repertoires in COVID-19. The table came from immunoSEQ multiplex PCR; TCRdb's copy has only in-frame clones and leaves some out. In the table there are around 200,000 clones, about 86% of which are singletons. The sequenced sample consisted of peripheral blood. All receptors derive from a woman between 50 and 59 years old with acute or convalescent COVID-19.

The gene calls are TRBV5-6 and TRBJ2-5; 7 positions agree with TRBD1. After removal of 4 bases from V and 5 bases from J, the junction contained 11 bases not matched to a gene. The CDR3 has 15 amino acids. Germline V gives CDR1 SGHDT, CDR2 YYEEEE. The CDR3 bases are TGTGCCAGCAGCCTTGGGACAGCTAGGCTCGAGACCCAGTACTTC. Amino acids: CASSLGTARLETQYF.

The chain joins TRBV29-1 to TRBJ2-1; 13 bases match TRBD2. CDR3 length: 13 amino acids. V gave up 5 bases and J gave up 8 bases; unmatched junction bases: 3. Germline V gene lookup returns CDR1 SQVTM and CDR2 ANQGSEA. CDR3 in DNA: TGCAGCGTTTGGACTAGCGGGAGCGATGAGCAGTTCTTC. The encoded protein is CSVWTSGSDEQFF.

The V and J genes are TRBV24-1 and TRBJ2-6; the D gene is possibly TRBD1 (6 bases). Looked up from germline, CDR1 is KGHDR and CDR2 is SFDVKD. The CDR3 has 16 residues. The V and J ends lost 4 bases and 1 base respectively, with 10 bases between them. For the CDR3, the DNA is TGTGCCACCAGTGACCACAGGGCATCTGGGGCCAACGTCCTGACTTTC. Translating gives CATSDHRASGANVLTF.

This rearrangement joins TRBV9 to TRBJ1-6; 9 nucleotides match TRBD1. The CDR3 consists of 17 residues. V trimming: 0 bases; J trimming: 8 bases; junction bases outside the gene matches: 9. The germline V gene has CDR1 SGDLS and CDR2 YYNGEE. The CDR3 coding sequence is TGTGCCAGCAGCGTAGGGTTACGGGACAGGGTATATTCACCCCTCCACTTT. Encoded protein: CASSVGLRDRVYSPLHF.

The CDR3: CASSVDRGSLYNEQFF. The CDR3 nucleotides are TGTGCCAGCAGCGTAGACCGGGGGTCTCTCTACAATGAGCAGTTCTTC. The chain uses TRBV9 and TRBJ2-1; a possible D gene is TRBD2 (6 bases). Per the germline V gene, CDR1 is SGDLS and CDR2 is YYNGEE. This CDR3 is 16 amino acids long. V lost 0 bases and J lost 3, with 13 bases in between.